Sequencing of this TCR beta chain was carried out in a study of OX40 agonist ivuxolimab in advanced cancers. Study-wide points: Both CD4+ and CD8+ T cell populations in blood had undergone clonal expansion by week 6 at 0.1 to 3.0 mg/kg. Nonresponders included some who also had low normalized T-cell clonal expansion.

As to this clone: Its antigen remains unknown.

The CDR3 is made up of 14 amino acids. Germline V gene lookup returns CDR1 MNHEY and CDR2 SMNVEV (reference sequence). Losses at the gene ends were 3 bases for V and 1 base for J; bases not matched to a gene: 0. Assay: immunoSEQ multiplex PCR; the TCRdb copy retains only in-frame clones and omits some. The sample lists under 20,000 clones; roughly 78% were seen once. Material: CD4+ or CD8+ T cells sorted from blood, obtained in a trial of the OX40 agonist ivuxolimab. The sequence derives from an adult with an advanced solid tumor such as melanoma, head and neck, liver or kidney cancer. This chain uses TRBV27 with TRBJ2-1; 7 nucleotides align to TRBD2. The CDR3 nucleotides read TGTGCCAGCAGTTTGGGGGGGTCCTACAATGAGCAGTTCTTC. Translation gives CASSLGGSYNEQFF.